These 10 T cell receptor beta chains were all obtained from the same sample, sequenced in a study of CD8+ T cells in alopecia areata. Extracted from the samples, RNA was reverse transcribed into cDNA to serve as the sequencing template. The method was immunoSEQ multiplex PCR; TCRdb's version includes in-frame clones alone and lacks a portion of them. The data contain around 140,000 clones, 45% to 60% of them singletons. Indicated treatment: oral pan-JAK inhibitor, 5-10 mg twice daily. The sample here was CD8+ T cells sorted from blood, taken at week 4, from a patient treated with tofacitinib. The receptors were sampled from a human donor with alopecia areata.

This clone was detected ten times or more. The rearrangement uses TRBV7-9 and TRBJ2-1, with D unclear. Trimming pared 1 base from V and 11 bases from J, leaving 9 bases between. Per germline, CDR1 SEHNR and CDR2 FQNEAQ (reference sequence). The CDR3 totals 12 residues. The CDR3 loop is CASSLEPRKQFF. DNA for the CDR3: TGTGCCAGCAGCTTAGAGCCCCGGAAGCAGTTCTTC.

This chain links TRBV13 with TRBJ2-3, with no clear D. CDR3 size: 13 residues. Germline V gene sequence: CDR1 PRHDT, CDR2 FYEKMQ (reference sequence). Trimming took 0 bases from V and 4 from J, leaving 5 bases between them. The DNA for the CDR3 is TGTGCCAGCAGCTTAGGAGGCGCAGATACGCAGTATTTT. Its translation: CASSLGGADTQYF.

This clone was observed a handful of times. The chain couples TRBV27 to TRBJ1-2; D call uncertain. The V gene's germline CDR1 is MNHEY and CDR2 SMNVEV (reference sequence). The CDR3 length is 13 residues. Between the trimmed V and J ends, which lost 3 bases and 1 base, there was a span of 6 bases. The CDR3 DNA follows: TGTGCCAGCAGTTTTGCCGGTAACTATGGCTACACCTTC. This gives the protein CASSFAGNYGYTF.

This chain links TRBV10-3 with TRBJ1-1; D unclear. This CDR3 is built from 16 residues. Germline V lookup: CDR1 ENHRY, CDR2 SYGVKD. V shed 0 bases and J shed 3 bases, with 14 bases lying between them. The CDR3 loop reads CAISESKDRPYTEAFF. CDR3 in DNA: TGTGCCATCAGTGAGTCAAAGGATAGACCATACACTGAAGCTTTCTTT.

The CDR3 loop is CASSSMSEQYF. CDR3 sequence (DNA): TGTGCCAGCAGTTCGATGAGCGAGCAGTACTTC. The rearrangement joins TRBV27 to TRBJ2-7, with no clear D. The CDR3 sequence is 11 residues long. Trimming removed 4 bases from V and 6 bases from J, with 7 bases in between. The germline CDR1 and CDR2 sequences are MNHEY and SMNVEV (reference sequence).

The genes are TRBV14 and TRBJ1-6; D not certain. Germline V gives CDR1 SGHDN, CDR2 FVKESK. Trimming left V 0 bases short and J 12 bases short, with 15 bases between. The CDR3 consists of 15 residues. The CDR3 protein is CASSQDSPGGRPLHF. The CDR3 DNA follows: TGTGCCAGCAGCCAAGATAGCCCCGGCGGTAGACCCCTCCACTTT.

The rearrangement joins TRBV6-5 to TRBJ1-4; 7 nucleotides agree with TRBD1. V gave up 0 bases and J gave up 8 bases; unmatched junction bases: 9. Germline V lookup: CDR1 MNHEY, CDR2 SVGAGI. The CDR3 extends over 16 amino acids. The CDR3 DNA reads TGTGCCAGCAGTTACTCTCTGACAGGGTATAGCGAAAAACTGTTTTTT. Encoded protein: CASSYSLTGYSEKLFF.

This clone appeared a few times. This rearrangement joins TRBV5-6 to TRBJ2-5; D is perhaps TRBD1 (6 bases). V gave up 4 bases and J gave up 3 bases, with 7 bases separating them. Germline V lookup: CDR1 SGHDT, CDR2 YYEEEE. The CDR3 spans 12 residues. DNA for the CDR3: TGTGCCAGCAGCGGGGGCGAAGAGACCCAGTACTTC. Its translation is CASSGGEETQYF.

This clone occurred a few times. The genes are TRBV7-9 and TRBJ2-1; 13 nucleotides agree with TRBD2. The trim removed 4 bases at V and 0 bases at J, leaving 6 bases unmatched. Germline CDR1 reads SEHNR; CDR2 reads FQNEAQ (reference sequence). The CDR3 runs to 18 residues. CDR3 DNA sequence: TGTGCCAGCAGCTCCGGGACTAGCGGGACTCGCTCCTACAATGAGCAGTTCTTC. Translating it yields CASSSGTSGTRSYNEQFF. The full variable domain, in which reference TRBV7-9 and TRBJ2-1 provide the parts outside the CDR3, is DTGVSQNPRHKITKRGQNVTFRCDPISEHNRLYWYRQTLGQGPEFLTYFQNEAQLEKSRLLSDRFSAERPKGSFSTLEIQRTEQGDSAMYLCASSSGTSGTRSYNEQFFGPGTRLTVL.

The V and J genes are TRBV9 and TRBJ1-6; tentative D call: TRBD1 (5 bases). Germline V gene data show CDR1 as SGDLS and CDR2 as YYNGEE. The CDR3 runs to 16 residues. V was pared by 3 bases and J by 6 bases, with 16 bases between. CDR3 residues: CASSAQGRPGNSPLHF. The CDR3 region has the DNA TGTGCCAGCAGCGCCCAGGGCCGGCCCGGTAATTCACCCCTCCACTTT.